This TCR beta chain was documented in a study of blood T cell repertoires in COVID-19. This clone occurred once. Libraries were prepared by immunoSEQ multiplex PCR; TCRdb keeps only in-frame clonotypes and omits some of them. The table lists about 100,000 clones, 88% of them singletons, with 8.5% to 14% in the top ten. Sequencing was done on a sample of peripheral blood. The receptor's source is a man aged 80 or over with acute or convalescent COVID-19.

The DNA for the CDR3 is TGTGCCAGCAGTCGGGACAGGGTGGGAGGCTACACCTTC. Protein product: CASSRDRVGGYTF. This chain connects TRBV6-5 to TRBJ1-2; 9 nucleotides align to TRBD1. CDR1 is MNHEY, CDR2 SVGAGI, per germline. The CDR3 covers 13 residues. Trimming at V came to 5 bases and at J to 8 bases, leaving 6 bases not matched to a gene.